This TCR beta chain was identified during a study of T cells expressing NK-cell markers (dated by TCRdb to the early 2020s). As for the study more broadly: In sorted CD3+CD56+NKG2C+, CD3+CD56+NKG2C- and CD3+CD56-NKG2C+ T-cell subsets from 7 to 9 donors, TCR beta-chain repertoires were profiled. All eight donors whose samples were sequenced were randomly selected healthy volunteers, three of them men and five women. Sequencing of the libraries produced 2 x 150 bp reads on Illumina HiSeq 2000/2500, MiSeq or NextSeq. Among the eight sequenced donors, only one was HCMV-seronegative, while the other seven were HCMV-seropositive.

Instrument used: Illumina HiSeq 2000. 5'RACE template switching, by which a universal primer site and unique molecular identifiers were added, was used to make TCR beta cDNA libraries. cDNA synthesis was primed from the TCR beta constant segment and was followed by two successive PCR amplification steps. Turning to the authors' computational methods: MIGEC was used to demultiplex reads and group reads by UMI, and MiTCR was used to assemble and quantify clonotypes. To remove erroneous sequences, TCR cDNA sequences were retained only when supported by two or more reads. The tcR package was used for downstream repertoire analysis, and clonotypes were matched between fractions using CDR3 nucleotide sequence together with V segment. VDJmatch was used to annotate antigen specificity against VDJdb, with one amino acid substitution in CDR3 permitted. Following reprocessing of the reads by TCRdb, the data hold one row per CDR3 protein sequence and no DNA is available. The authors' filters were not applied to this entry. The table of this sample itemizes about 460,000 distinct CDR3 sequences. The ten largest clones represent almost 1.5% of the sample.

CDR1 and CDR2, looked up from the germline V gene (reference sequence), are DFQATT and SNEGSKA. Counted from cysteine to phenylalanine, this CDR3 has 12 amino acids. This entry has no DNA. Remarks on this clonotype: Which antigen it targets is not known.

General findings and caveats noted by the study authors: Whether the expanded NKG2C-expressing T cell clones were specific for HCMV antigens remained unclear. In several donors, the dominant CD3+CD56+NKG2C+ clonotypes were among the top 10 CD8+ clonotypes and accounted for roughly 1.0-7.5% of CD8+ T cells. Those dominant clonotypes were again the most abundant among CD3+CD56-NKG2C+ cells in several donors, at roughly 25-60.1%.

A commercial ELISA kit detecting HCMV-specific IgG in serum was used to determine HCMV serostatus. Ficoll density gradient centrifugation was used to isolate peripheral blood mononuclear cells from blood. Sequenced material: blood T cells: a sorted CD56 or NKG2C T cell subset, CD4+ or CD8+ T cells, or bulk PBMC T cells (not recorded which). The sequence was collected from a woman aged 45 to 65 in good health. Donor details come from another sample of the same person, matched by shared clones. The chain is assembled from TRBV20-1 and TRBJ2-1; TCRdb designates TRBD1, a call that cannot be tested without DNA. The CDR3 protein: CSAARPRGEQFF.